This TCR beta chain was sequenced for a study of T cells in Graves' hyperthyroidism and ophthalmopathy. Across the study: Any treatment followed the collection of peripheral blood at initial diagnosis. Study-level findings and limits: Ophthalmopathy was separated from stable hyperthyroidism by a 13 V-J model.

From RNA transcripts, TCR beta CDR3 regions were amplified. The HTBI primer set served for first-round RT-PCR of the TCR CDR3. TCRdb used MiXCR to reprocess the multiplex PCR reads, holding one entry per CDR3 protein. The data show around 440,000 distinct CDR3 sequences, roughly 14% seen once. This clonotype was seen ten or more times. What it recognizes is unknown. The germline gives CDR1 SEHNR, CDR2 FQNEAQ (reference sequence). V lost 4 bases and J 2 bases, leaving 11 bases between the germline ends. The CDR3 is made up of 14 amino acids. When ophthalmopathy did not progress within 18 months, Graves' hyperthyroidism was considered stable. Exclusions: uncontrolled infection, other autoimmune disease, pregnancy, lactation.

The sequencing sample was made of blood. This chain links TRBV7-9 with TRBJ1-2; no reliable D call. This TCR came from a woman between 18 and 29 years old with Graves' hyperthyroidism. This CDR3 reads CASSSPTPNYGYTF. CDR3 DNA sequence: TGTGCCAGCAGCTCGCCGACACCAAACTATGGCTACACCTTC.